A selection of T cell receptor beta chains follows, all from one sample in a study of response to subunit inactivated influenza vaccine. MiXCR, run by TCRdb on the RT-PCR reads, gives a single entry per CDR3 protein. The table has about 700,000 distinct CDR3 sequences, around 13% seen once. The sequencing here drew on PBMCs from blood, taken around 15 days before vaccination. These receptors all stem from a man over 45 who received an inactivated influenza vaccine. Both conserved end residues are part of each CDR3.

j_gene	v_gene	len	CDR3aa
TRBJ2-7	TRBV7-2	14	CASSVPGTAYEQYF
TRBJ2-5	TRBV20-1	15	CSARGGGGALETQYF
TRBJ2-2	TRBV7-9	14	CASSLAEGTGELFF
TRBJ2-3	TRBV10-2	13	CASSGTSAGTQYF
TRBJ2-2	TRBV5-1	14	CASSLDLAGEELFF
TRBJ2-3	TRBV20-1	15	CSARLLAASTDTQYF
TRBJ1-5	TRBV12-3/TRBV12-4	15	CASSLRGIRNQPQHF
TRBJ1-2	TRBV24-1	13	CATQGRGDYGYTF
TRBJ2-1	TRBV7-8	13	CASAGQGHYEQFF
TRBJ2-3	TRBV20-1	17	CSARTGGMWRPTDTQYF
TRBJ1-1	TRBV10-3	14	CAISERTGDTEAFF
TRBJ2-7	TRBV29-1	16	CSVEESSAGAFNEQYF
TRBJ1-1	TRBV15	13	CATLGDLNTEAFF
TRBJ2-7	TRBV6-2/TRBV6-3	12	CASSWSFYEQYF
TRBJ1-5	TRBV4-3	15	CASSQDWGGEWNQHF
TRBJ2-2	TRBV15	15	CATGREVTNTGELFF
TRBJ1-4	TRBV10-3	15	CATRSADATNEKLFF
TRBJ1-4	TRBV15	14	CATSRVGRSEKLFF
TRBJ2-7	TRBV12-3/TRBV12-4	14	CASRPDMVSYEQYF
TRBJ2-2	TRBV28	16	CASSHPRTGSAGELFF
TRBJ2-7	TRBV11-2	12	CASSVQGSEQYF
TRBJ1-1	TRBV20-1	11	CSADYSTEAFF
TRBJ2-5	TRBV20-1	14	CSASGSSHEETQYF
TRBJ1-3	TRBV6-2/TRBV6-3	16	CASRRAARGSGNTIYF
TRBJ2-1	TRBV7-2	13	CASRQGPYNEQFF
TRBJ1-5	TRBV9	14	CASSVGGSDQPQHF
TRBJ2-1	TRBV19	15	CASRPGTSLSDEQFF
TRBJ2-1	TRBV3-1	13	CASSQGGTDEQFF
TRBJ1-1	TRBV5-1	15	CASSTRTGGTTEAFF
TRBJ2-7	TRBV5-1	16	CASSFQLSGVSYEQYF
TRBJ2-3	TRBV6-2/TRBV6-3	17	CASSLLADGGPGDTQYF
TRBJ2-3	TRBV20-1	16	CSASTSTRTSTDTQYF
TRBJ2-1	TRBV28	19	CASSSTGGRASGSPNEQFF
TRBJ2-7	TRBV4-3	13	CASSQRSGGEQYF
TRBJ1-1	TRBV20-1	13	CSANLDGNTEAFF
TRBJ2-7	TRBV20-1	14	CSARVRGPVYEQYF
TRBJ2-7	TRBV20-1	12	CSAPRAPYEQYF
TRBJ1-5	TRBV6-2/TRBV6-3	15	CAIGGGQSANQPQHF
TRBJ1-4	TRBV19	16	CASSTTPGREIEELFF
TRBJ1-1	TRBV10-2	14	CASSFLLMNTEAFF
TRBJ1-1	TRBV4-3	17	CASSQDRTGGRWTEAFF
TRBJ1-2	TRBV7-2	16	CASSPTGTGLNYGYTF
TRBJ2-1	TRBV9	17	CASSVGTSGLLGYGQFF
TRBJ2-7	TRBV7-9	12	CASSGQGTEQYF